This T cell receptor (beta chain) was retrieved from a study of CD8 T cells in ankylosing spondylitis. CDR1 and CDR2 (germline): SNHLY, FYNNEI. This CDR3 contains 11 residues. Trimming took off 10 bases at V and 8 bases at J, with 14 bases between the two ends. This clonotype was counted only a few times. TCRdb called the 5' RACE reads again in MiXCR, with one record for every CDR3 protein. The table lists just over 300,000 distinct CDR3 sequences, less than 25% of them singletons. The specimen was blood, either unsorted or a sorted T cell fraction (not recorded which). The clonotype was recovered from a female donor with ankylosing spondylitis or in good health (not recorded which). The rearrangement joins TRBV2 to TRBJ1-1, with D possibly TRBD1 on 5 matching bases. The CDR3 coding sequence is TGTGCCACCGCGGGGCAGGCGGAAGCTTTCTTT. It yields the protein CATAGQAEAFF. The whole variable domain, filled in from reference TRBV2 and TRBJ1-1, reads EPEVTQTPSHQVTQMGQEVILRCVPISNHLYFYWYRQILGQKVEFLVSFYNNEISEKSEIFDDQFSVERPDGSNFTLKIRSTKLEDSAMYFCATAGQAEAFFGQGTRLTVV.